These T cell receptor beta chains were read from a single sample in a study of CD8 T cells in ankylosing spondylitis. Each CDR3 protein is one row after TCRdb ran MiXCR on the 5' RACE reads. This table has about 150,000 distinct CDR3 sequences, about an eighth appearing once. The material sequenced was blood, either unsorted or a sorted T cell fraction (not recorded which). These TCRs come from a female donor with ankylosing spondylitis or in good health (not recorded which). CDR3s include the opening cysteine and the closing phenylalanine or tryptophan. The D gene is left open where the match is weak. The size entry is marked missing in some rows and otherwise reads once, few, many or a size class.

>TRBD2|TRBJ2-4|few|TRBV5-4
TGTGCCAGCAGCCCAACTAGCGGGGCTAAAAACATTCAGTACTTC
CASSPTSGAKNIQYF
>TRBD1|TRBJ2-1|many|TRBV27
TGTGCCAGCAGTTCGATACAGGGGGGCGCCGACAATGAGCAGTTCTTC
CASSSIQGGADNEQFF
>NA|TRBJ1-2|many|TRBV28
TGTGCCAGCAGTCCCAACTATGGCTACACCTTC
CASSPNYGYTF
>NA|TRBJ2-7|NA|TRBV6-6
TGTGCCAGCAGGGGATACCCCTCTGGTGACGGAGGGTACTTC
CASRGYPSGDGGYF
>NA|TRBJ1-5|few|TRBV5-1
TGCGCCAGCAGCCCCGGAGGAGGGGACGGGCAGCCCCAGCATTTT
CASSPGGGDGQPQHF
>NA|TRBJ2-1|many|TRBV28
TGTGCCAGCCTGGGGGGGGCAGAAAATGAGCAGTTCTTC
CASLGGAENEQFF
>TRBD2|TRBJ2-1|many|TRBV20-1
TGCAGTGCTAGAACCCTTAGCGGGGGGAACCACAATGAGCAGTTCTTC
CSARTLSGGNHNEQFF
>NA|TRBJ1-6|many|TRBV7-9
TGTGCCAGCAGCCCCCGGGCAGGACCCGATTCACCCCTCCACTTT
CASSPRAGPDSPLHF
>NA|TRBJ2-6|many|TRBV5-6
TGTGCCAGCAGCTTGTTAACTGGGGCCAACGTCCTGACTTTC
CASSLLTGANVLTF
>NA|TRBJ1-5|many|TRBV12-3/TRBV12-4
TGTGCCAGCAGTTTTTGGGCAACCAATCAGCCCCAGCATTTT
CASSFWATNQPQHF
>TRBD1|TRBJ1-1|many|TRBV10-3
TGTGCCATCAGGTCCGGGACAGGGGAGAACACTGAAGCTTTCTTT
CAIRSGTGENTEAFF
>NA|TRBJ1-2|few|TRBV20-1
TGCAGTGTCCTGACCCAGAATGGCTACACCTTC
CSVLTQNGYTF
>NA|TRBJ2-1|many|TRBV7-9
TGTGCCAGCAGCTTAGCGAATGAGCAGTTCTTC
CASSLANEQFF
>NA|TRBJ2-5|many|TRBV7-2
TGTGCCAGCAGCTTACATCTGGCGGTAGTAGAGACCCAGTACTTC
CASSLHLAVVETQYF
>TRBD2|TRBJ2-3|NA|TRBV19
TGTGCCAGTAGGAGGGGACTAGCGGGATCCTCAGATACGCAGTATTTT
CASRRGLAGSSDTQYF
>TRBD1|TRBJ2-7|many|TRBV12-3/TRBV12-4
TGTGCCAGCAGCTACCGGGACAGATCCTACGAGCAGTACTTC
CASSYRDRSYEQYF
>NA|TRBJ2-5|many|TRBV29-1
TGCAGCGTTGAATACGCCAGGGAGACCCAGTACTTC
CSVEYARETQYF
>TRBD2|TRBJ2-7|many|TRBV12-3/TRBV12-4
TGTGCCAGCAGTTTACGTGCCGGGACTAGTGATAAGGAGCAGTACTTC
CASSLRAGTSDKEQYF
>NA|TRBJ1-2|many|TRBV7-9
TGTGCCAGCAGCCCGAACCAGGGAGCAGGCGGTTATGGCTACACCTTC
CASSPNQGAGGYGYTF
>NA|TRBJ2-1|many|TRBV5-6
TGTGCCAGCAGCCTCCCTTACACCAATGAGCAGTTCTTC
CASSLPYTNEQFF